This TCR beta chain was retrieved from a study of OX40 agonist ivuxolimab in advanced cancers. At the level of the study: Three patients, one with hepatocellular carcinoma and two with cutaneous melanoma, responded partially. Overall study findings and caveats: Among T cells, CD8+ cells averaged more expanded clones than CD4+ cells.

For this clone: Its antigen is currently unknown.

Some clones are missing from TCRdb's copy, which holds only in-frame ones; the method was immunoSEQ multiplex PCR. The top ten hold roughly 0.17% of the sample, which has 85,000 to 100,000 clones, roughly 94% seen once. This CDR3 has 13 amino acids. V lost 2 bases to trimming and J lost 4 bases, with 7 bases between them. CDR1 SGHTA and CDR2 FQGTGA come from the germline V gene. This sequence originates from an adult with an advanced solid tumor such as melanoma, head and neck, liver or kidney cancer. The V call is TRBV7-3, the J call TRBJ2-3, with D uncertain. Material: CD4+ or CD8+ T cells sorted from blood, obtained in a trial of the OX40 agonist ivuxolimab. CDR3 bases: TGTGCCAGCAGCTTAGGTGGGCCAGATACGCAGTATTTT. It yields the protein CASSLGGPDTQYF.